Listed below are T cell receptor beta chains from one sample, sequenced in a study of blood T cell repertoires in COVID-19. Here immunoSEQ multiplex PCR was the method, and the copy in TCRdb shows in-frame clones only, minus some. The sample comprises a few hundred thousand clones, around 90% of which are singletons, and about a tenth rests with the top ten. Sample: PBMCs or T cells enriched from blood (not recorded which). The receptors here all came from a young man with acute COVID-19. Both conserved end residues are part of each CDR3. The D gene is left open where the match is weak. Where a row states a size, it is once, few, many or the class of an expanded clone; other rows omit it.

TRBD2 | TRBJ2-7 | TRBV6-5 | . | TGTGCCAGCAGTTACCGAGGTAGCGGGGGTTACGAGCAGTACTTC | CASSYRGSGGYEQYF
TRBD1 | TRBJ2-6 | TRBV13 | once | TGTGCCAGCAGTGAACAGGGGACCAGTGGGGCCAACGTCCTGACTTTC | CASSEQGTSGANVLTF
. | TRBJ2-1 | TRBV21-1 | once | TGTGCCAGCAGCAAATTTGCCCAGGCGTTTAGCAATGAGCAGTTCTTC | CASSKFAQAFSNEQFF
TRBD1 | TRBJ1-1 | TRBV30 | . | TGTGCCTGGAGTCGGGACAGGGGTGGTGAAGCTTTCTTT | CAWSRDRGGEAFF
TRBD2 | TRBJ2-3 | TRBV6-1 | . | TGTGCCAGCAGTGAAATCCAGGCTAGCGGGAGAACAGATACGCAGTATTTT | CASSEIQASGRTDTQYF
. | TRBJ2-7 | TRBV3-1/TRBV3-2 | . | TGTGCCAGCAGCCAAAATGAGGGTAAAGAGCAGTACTTC | CASSQNEGKEQYF
TRBD1 | TRBJ1-4 | TRBV7-9 | . | TGTGCCAGCAGCTTTTCCCCCAGGGGGCGTGAAAAACTGTTTTTT | CASSFSPRGREKLFF
TRBD2 | TRBJ2-3 | TRBV2 | . | TGTGCCAGCCCCTTGGGGACTAGCGGCACAGATACGCAGTATTTT | CASPLGTSGTDTQYF
. | TRBJ2-3 | TRBV6-5 | few | TGTGCCAGCAGTTACGCCGGGAGCACAGATACGCAGTATTTT | CASSYAGSTDTQYF
. | TRBJ2-5 | TRBV5-1 | . | TGCGCCAGCAGCTTTAGTAGCGCGAGTCAAGAGACCCAGTACTTC | CASSFSSASQETQYF
TRBD2 | TRBJ2-2 | TRBV19 | . | TGTGCCAGTAGTATAGATTCGGGACTAGCGGGCCGGACCGGGGAGCTGTTTTTT | CASSIDSGLAGRTGELFF
TRBD2 | TRBJ2-3 | TRBV7-3 | . | TGTGCCAGCAGCCCAAACGGGGGGCTAGCGGGAGTCACAGATACGCAGTATTTT | CASSPNGGLAGVTDTQYF
. | TRBJ2-5 | TRBV11-2 | . | TGTGCCAGCAGCTTAGATCCAGTCCAAGAGACCCAGTACTTC | CASSLDPVQETQYF
TRBD2 | TRBJ2-5 | TRBV7-7 | few | TGTGCTAGCAGCGGAGCTAGCGGGCTTGGCGGGACCCAGTACTTC | CASSGASGLGGTQYF
. | TRBJ2-6 | TRBV6-5 | . | TGTGCCAGCAGTTACGATGGCGGAACTGGGGCCAACGTCCTGACTTTC | CASSYDGGTGANVLTF
TRBD1 | TRBJ2-2 | TRBV19 | . | TGTGCCAGTGGGACAGGGTTTGACACCGGGGAGCTGTTTTTT | CASGTGFDTGELFF
TRBD1 | TRBJ2-1 | TRBV6-2/TRBV6-3 | . | TGTGCCAGCAGTTACTCGGGACAGACTAATGAGCAGTTCTTC | CASSYSGQTNEQFF
. | TRBJ1-2 | TRBV19 | . | TGTGCCAGTAGGTCCACCCGGGGAGCAGGGGAATATGGCTACACCTTC | CASRSTRGAGEYGYTF